These T cell receptor beta chains were read from a single sample in a study of CD8 T cells in Susac syndrome. MiXCR, applied by TCRdb to the immunoSEQ multiplex PCR reads, yields one record per CDR3 protein. This sample has about 400,000 distinct CDR3 sequences; approximately 85% occur once, and the top ten carry about 0.12%. Sequenced input: CD8+ T cells from PBMCs. These receptors were taken from a human donor with multiple sclerosis. Each CDR3 is given with its conserved first and last residue. The D gene is left open where the match is weak. Some rows mark clone size as missing; the rest say once, few, many or name a class of expanded clone.

cdr3_nt,cdr3_aa,clone_size,j_call,v_call,d_call
TGTGCCAGCAGTTTGGGAGGGGTCAGGCAGCCCCAGCATTTT,CASSLGGVRQPQHF,NA,TRBJ1-5,TRBV27,NA
TGTGCCAGCAGCCAGTGGACTAGCGGGAACTACGAGCAGTACTTC,CASSQWTSGNYEQYF,NA,TRBJ2-7,TRBV3-1,TRBD2
TGCGCCAGCAGCCAATTCGGAAACTCTGGAAACACCATATATTTT,CASSQFGNSGNTIYF,once,TRBJ1-3,TRBV4-1,NA
TGTGCCAGCTCACGATCGACCGGGATTGGGAGTTACGAGCAGTACTTC,CASSRSTGIGSYEQYF,NA,TRBJ2-7,TRBV18,NA
TGTGCCAGCAGTTTCCGTGGGGCCAACGTCCTGACTTTC,CASSFRGANVLTF,NA,TRBJ2-6,TRBV27,NA
TGCAGCGTTGAATCCGGGACAGGGGACACTGAAGCTTTCTTT,CSVESGTGDTEAFF,once,TRBJ1-1,TRBV29-1,TRBD1
TGCGCCAGCAGTGAGTCGATCTTAACGGCGGACGAGCAGTACTTC,CASSESILTADEQYF,NA,TRBJ2-7,TRBV10-2,NA
TGCGCCAGCAGCCGCCTAACTAGCGGGAACACAGATACGCAGTATTTT,CASSRLTSGNTDTQYF,NA,TRBJ2-3,TRBV4-1,TRBD2
TGTGCCAGCAGTTTATTTATGGTCTCCGGGGAGCTGTTTTTT,CASSLFMVSGELFF,NA,TRBJ2-2,TRBV27,NA
TGTGCCAGCAGCCAAGGCCGGGACAGCTCCTACGAGCAGTACTTC,CASSQGRDSSYEQYF,NA,TRBJ2-7,TRBV4-1,TRBD1
TGTGCCAGCAGTACTAGAGCGATCCCCTACGAGCAGTACTTC,CASSTRAIPYEQYF,NA,TRBJ2-7,TRBV28,NA
TGCGCCAGCAGCCAAGGGGCCCAGTTCTTC,CASSQGAQFF,NA,TRBJ2-1,TRBV4-1,NA
TGTGCCAGCAGTACGACAGGGGGTAACACTGAAGCTTTCTTT,CASSTTGGNTEAFF,few,TRBJ1-1,TRBV6-5,TRBD1
TGTGCCAGCAGCCAAGAAGGGGGGAGCATCCAAGAGACCCAGTACTTC,CASSQEGGSIQETQYF,NA,TRBJ2-5,TRBV4-2,NA
TGTGCCAGCCAGCGCCAGGGGGCAAGCAATCAGCCCCAGCATTTT,CASQRQGASNQPQHF,NA,TRBJ1-5,TRBV12-3/TRBV12-4,TRBD1
TGTGCCATCCCGGGACTAGTGGGGACCCAGTACTTC,CAIPGLVGTQYF,NA,TRBJ2-5,TRBV24-1,TRBD2
TGTGCCAGCAGCCTAATGACTAGCGGTTTGGACGAGCAGTACTTC,CASSLMTSGLDEQYF,NA,TRBJ2-7,TRBV28,TRBD2
TGTGCCAGCAGTGAGTGGGGCAGCCCTCAGCCCCAGCATTTT,CASSEWGSPQPQHF,NA,TRBJ1-5,TRBV27,NA
TGTGCCAGCAGCTTAGCTCCGCGGGCCACAGATACGCAGTATTTT,CASSLAPRATDTQYF,NA,TRBJ2-3,TRBV11-2,NA
TGTGCCTGGAGTTCTGAAAGGTGGTGGGGCTATGGCTACACCTTC,CAWSSERWWGYGYTF,NA,TRBJ1-2,TRBV30,NA
TGTGCCAGCAGCATGGCGTTGACGGGTCCTTATGAAGCTTTCTTT,CASSMALTGPYEAFF,NA,TRBJ1-1,TRBV5-5,NA
TGTGCCACCAGCAGGGGGACAGGGGCCTACGAGCAGTACTTC,CATSRGTGAYEQYF,NA,TRBJ2-7,TRBV15,TRBD1
TGTGCCAGCAGTGGCGGACTAGCGGGAGGGCCCGATACGCAGTATTTT,CASSGGLAGGPDTQYF,NA,TRBJ2-3,TRBV6-4,TRBD2
TGTGCCAGCAGTTTATACAGCCGGTCCCCCGAGCAGTACTTC,CASSLYSRSPEQYF,NA,TRBJ2-7,TRBV27,NA
TGCGCCAGCAGCCAAGATGGAAGTGCGGGACAGGGCTTCGACGAGCAGTACTTC,CASSQDGSAGQGFDEQYF,NA,TRBJ2-7,TRBV4-1,TRBD1
TGTGCCAGTACCCCGGACGGCGCAAACACCATATATTTT,CASTPDGANTIYF,NA,TRBJ1-3,TRBV19,NA
TGTGCCAGCAGTTACTCTGGGGGAGAGACCCAGTACTTC,CASSYSGGETQYF,few,TRBJ2-5,TRBV6-5,NA
TGCGCCAGCAGCCAAGCCCGGGAGCAGTTCTTC,CASSQAREQFF,NA,TRBJ2-1,TRBV4-1,NA
TGTGCCAGCAGTATCGATCCAGGGACCGCTAATGAGCAGTTCTTC,CASSIDPGTANEQFF,NA,TRBJ2-1,TRBV27,NA
TGTGCCAGCAGTTATCTGGTATACGAGCAGTACTTC,CASSYLVYEQYF,NA,TRBJ2-7,TRBV6-6,NA
TGTGCCAGCAGCCAAGCGGGGACGGGCTCTGGAAACACCATATATTTT,CASSQAGTGSGNTIYF,NA,TRBJ1-3,TRBV4-2,NA
TGTGCCAGCAGCTCAGCACCCATGGGGGCCTACGAGCAGTACTTC,CASSSAPMGAYEQYF,few,TRBJ2-7,TRBV7-9,NA
TGTGCCAGCAGTGAACGTGACCCACGAACAGATACGCAGTATTTT,CASSERDPRTDTQYF,NA,TRBJ2-3,TRBV2,NA
TGTGCCAGCAGTAGCCTAGCGGGAGGTGCCTACGAGACCCAGTACTTC,CASSSLAGGAYETQYF,NA,TRBJ2-5,TRBV2,TRBD2
TGTGCCAGCAGGGACAGGGGTCGGGAGACCCAGTACTTC,CASRDRGRETQYF,once,TRBJ2-5,TRBV25-1,TRBD1
TGTGCCAGCAGCTTGGCCGTTGGACTAGAAAGATTTCAGTTCTTC,CASSLAVGLERFQFF,NA,TRBJ2-1,TRBV5-6,TRBD2
TGTGCCAGCACCACGGCGGGGGGCCGTTACTACGAGCAGTACTTC,CASTTAGGRYYEQYF,NA,TRBJ2-7,TRBV28,TRBD2
TGTGCCAGCAGCTCGGGGCAGGGTCGAGGTTACACCAAAAACATTCAGTACTTC,CASSSGQGRGYTKNIQYF,NA,TRBJ2-4,TRBV5-4,NA
TGTGCCAGCAGCACGGGACACACCACCGGGGAGCTGTTTTTT,CASSTGHTTGELFF,NA,TRBJ2-2,TRBV9,NA